The clone carrying this T cell receptor beta chain was detected a few times. No antigen is known for it. Germline V lookup: CDR1 LGHNA, CDR2 YSLEER. The V gene lost 0 bases and the J gene lost 9 bases, with 7 bases spanning the gap. The length of the CDR3 is 12 residues. The sample comes from a study of beta chain features in type 1 diabetes. Expressed TCRB transcripts were sequenced because the isolated RNA had all been reverse transcribed beforehand. Clones were read by immunoSEQ multiplex PCR, and TCRdb kept only the in-frame ones, dropping some. Among hundreds of thousands of clones listed, over 12% were seen once. Study observations and caveats: Shortening of TCRB CDR3s, moderate but significant, appeared in all four CD4+ subsets of Type 1 diabetes patients.

The specimen was naive CD4+ T cells from blood. The clonotype was recovered from a man in his late teens or twenties with type 1 diabetes. V gene TRBV4-3 combines with J gene TRBJ2-3, with D perhaps matching TRBD2 (5 bases). The CDR3 DNA reads TGCGCCAGCAGCCAAGATCCGGGGACGCAGTATTTT. Translated, it gives CASSQDPGTQYF.